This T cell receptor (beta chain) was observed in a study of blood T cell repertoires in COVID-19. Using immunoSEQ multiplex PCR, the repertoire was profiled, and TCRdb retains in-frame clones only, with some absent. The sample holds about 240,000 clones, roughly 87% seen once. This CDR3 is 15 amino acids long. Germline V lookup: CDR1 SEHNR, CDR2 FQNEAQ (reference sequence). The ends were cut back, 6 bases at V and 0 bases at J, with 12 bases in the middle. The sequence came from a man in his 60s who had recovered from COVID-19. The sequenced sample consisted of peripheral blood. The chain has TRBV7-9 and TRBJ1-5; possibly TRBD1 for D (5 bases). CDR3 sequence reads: CASSRMGLSNQPQHF. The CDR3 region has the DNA TGTGCCAGCAGTCGGATGGGACTTAGCAATCAGCCCCAGCATTTT.